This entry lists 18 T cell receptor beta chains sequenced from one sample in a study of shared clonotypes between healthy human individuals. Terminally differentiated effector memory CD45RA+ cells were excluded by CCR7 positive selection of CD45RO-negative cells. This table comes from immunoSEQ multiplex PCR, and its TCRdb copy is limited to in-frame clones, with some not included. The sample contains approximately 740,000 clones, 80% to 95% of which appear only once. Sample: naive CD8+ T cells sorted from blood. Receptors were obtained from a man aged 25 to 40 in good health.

DNA of the CDR3: TGTGCCAGCAGCTTAGGTCCGGGACAGGGTATGGACACTGAAGCTTTCTTT. Translating gives CASSLGPGQGMDTEAFF. V and J are TRBV7-9 and TRBJ1-1, with 9 positions matching TRBD1. The CDR3 covers 17 residues. J was trimmed by 3 bases and V by 1 base; bases with no gene match: 9. Germline CDR1 reads SEHNR; CDR2 reads FQNEAQ (reference sequence).

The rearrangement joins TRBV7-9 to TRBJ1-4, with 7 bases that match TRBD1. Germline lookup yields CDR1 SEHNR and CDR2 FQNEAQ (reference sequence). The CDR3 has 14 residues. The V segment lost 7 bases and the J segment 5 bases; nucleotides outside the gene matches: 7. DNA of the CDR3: TGTGCCAGCACGGGGGACAGTAAAAATGAAAAACTGTTTTTT. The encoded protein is CASTGDSKNEKLFF.

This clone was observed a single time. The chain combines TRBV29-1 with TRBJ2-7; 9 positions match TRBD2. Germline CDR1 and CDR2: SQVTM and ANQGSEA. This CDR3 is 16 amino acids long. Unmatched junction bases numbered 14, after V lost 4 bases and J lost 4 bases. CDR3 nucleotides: TGCAGCGTTGCAGGGCTAGCGGGATCGCAAATATACGAGCAGTACTTC. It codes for CSVAGLAGSQIYEQYF.

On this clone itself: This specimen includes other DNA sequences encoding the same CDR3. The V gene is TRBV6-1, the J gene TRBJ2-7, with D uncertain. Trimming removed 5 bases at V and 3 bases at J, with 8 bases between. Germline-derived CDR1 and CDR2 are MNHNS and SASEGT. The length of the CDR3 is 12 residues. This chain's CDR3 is CASSPTGYEQYF. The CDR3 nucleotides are TGTGCCAGCAGTCCCACGGGCTACGAGCAGTACTTC.

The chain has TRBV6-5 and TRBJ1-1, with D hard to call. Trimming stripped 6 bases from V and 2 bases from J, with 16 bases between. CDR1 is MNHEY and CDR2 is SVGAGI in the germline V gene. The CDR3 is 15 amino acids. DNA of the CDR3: TGTGCCAGCAGCTCGGGAAGGGTGCCTAACACTGAAGCTTTCTTT. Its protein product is CASSSGRVPNTEAFF.

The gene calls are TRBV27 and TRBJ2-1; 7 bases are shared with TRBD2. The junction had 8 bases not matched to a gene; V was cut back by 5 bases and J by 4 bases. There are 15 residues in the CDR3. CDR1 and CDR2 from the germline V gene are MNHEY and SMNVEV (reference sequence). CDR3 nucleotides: TGTGCCAGCAGTCGTTTGGCGGGAGAGTACAATGAGCAGTTCTTC. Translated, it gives CASSRLAGEYNEQFF.

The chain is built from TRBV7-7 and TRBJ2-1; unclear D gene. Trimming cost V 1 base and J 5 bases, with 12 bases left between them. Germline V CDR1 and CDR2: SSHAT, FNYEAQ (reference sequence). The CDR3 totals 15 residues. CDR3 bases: TGTGCCAGCAGCTTAGGTAACGGGCAAGACAATGAGCAGTTCTTC. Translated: CASSLGNGQDNEQFF. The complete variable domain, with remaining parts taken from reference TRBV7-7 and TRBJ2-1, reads GAGVSQSPRYKVTKRGQDVTLRCDPISSHATLYWYQQALGQGPEFLTYFNYEAQPDKSGLPSDRFSAERPEGSISTLTIQRTEQRDSAMYRCASSLGNGQDNEQFFGPGTRLTVL.

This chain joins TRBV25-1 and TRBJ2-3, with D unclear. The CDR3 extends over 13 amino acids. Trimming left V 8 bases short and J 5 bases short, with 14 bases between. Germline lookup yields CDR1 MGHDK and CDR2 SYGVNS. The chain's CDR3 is CASQTQMGDTQYF. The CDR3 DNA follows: TGTGCCAGCCAGACACAGATGGGAGATACGCAGTATTTT.

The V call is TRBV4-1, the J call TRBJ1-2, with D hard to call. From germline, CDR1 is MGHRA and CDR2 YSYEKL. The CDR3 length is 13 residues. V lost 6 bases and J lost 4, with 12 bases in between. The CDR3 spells CASRGPGIYGYTF. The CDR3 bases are TGCGCCAGCAGAGGACCGGGCATCTATGGCTACACCTTC.

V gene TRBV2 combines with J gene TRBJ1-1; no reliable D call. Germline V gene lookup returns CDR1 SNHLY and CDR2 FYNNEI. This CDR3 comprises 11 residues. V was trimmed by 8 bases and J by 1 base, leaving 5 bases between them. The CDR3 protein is CASLGNTEAFF. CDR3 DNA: TGTGCCAGCCTAGGGAACACTGAAGCTTTCTTT.

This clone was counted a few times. The CDR3 loop is CASSSGTELNEQFF. The CDR3, as DNA: TGTGCCAGCAGTTCCGGGACAGAGCTCAATGAGCAGTTCTTC. The chain has TRBV28 and TRBJ2-1; 7 bases are shared with TRBD1. Germline lookup yields CDR1 MDHEN and CDR2 SYDVKM. Trimming at V came to 4 bases and at J to 6 bases, leaving 6 bases not matched to a gene. The CDR3 has 14 amino acids.

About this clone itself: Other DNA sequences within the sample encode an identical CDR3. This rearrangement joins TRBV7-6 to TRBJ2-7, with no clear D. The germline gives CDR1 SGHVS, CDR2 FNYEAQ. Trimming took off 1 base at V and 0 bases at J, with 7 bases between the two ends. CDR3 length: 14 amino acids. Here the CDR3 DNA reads TGTGCCAGCAGCTTAGTTGCAAACTCCTACGAGCAGTACTTC. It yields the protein CASSLVANSYEQYF.

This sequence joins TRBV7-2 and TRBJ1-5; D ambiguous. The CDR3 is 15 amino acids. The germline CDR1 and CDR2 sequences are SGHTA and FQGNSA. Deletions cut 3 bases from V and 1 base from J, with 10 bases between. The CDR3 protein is CASSFAVGSNQPQHF. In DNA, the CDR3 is TGTGCCAGCAGCTTCGCGGTGGGGAGCAATCAGCCCCAGCATTTT. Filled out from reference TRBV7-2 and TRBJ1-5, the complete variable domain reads GAGVSQSPSNKVTEKGKDVELRCDPISGHTALYWYRQSLGQGLEFLIYFQGNSAPDKSGLPSDRFSAERTGGSVSTLTIQRTQQEDSAVYLCASSFAVGSNQPQHFGDGTRLSIL.

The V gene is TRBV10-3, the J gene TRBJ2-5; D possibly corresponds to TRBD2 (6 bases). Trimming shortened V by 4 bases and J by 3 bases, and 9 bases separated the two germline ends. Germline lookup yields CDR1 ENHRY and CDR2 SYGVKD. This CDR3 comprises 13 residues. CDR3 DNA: TGTGCCATCAGTGGGCTAGCGAAAGAGACCCAGTACTTC. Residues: CAISGLAKETQYF.

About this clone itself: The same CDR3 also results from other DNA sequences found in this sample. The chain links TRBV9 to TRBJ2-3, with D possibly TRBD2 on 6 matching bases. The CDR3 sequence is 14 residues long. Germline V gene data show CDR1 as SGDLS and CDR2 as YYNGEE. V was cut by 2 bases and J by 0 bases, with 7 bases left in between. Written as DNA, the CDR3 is TGTGCCAGCAGCGTGGAGGGGAGCACAGATACGCAGTATTTT. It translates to CASSVEGSTDTQYF.

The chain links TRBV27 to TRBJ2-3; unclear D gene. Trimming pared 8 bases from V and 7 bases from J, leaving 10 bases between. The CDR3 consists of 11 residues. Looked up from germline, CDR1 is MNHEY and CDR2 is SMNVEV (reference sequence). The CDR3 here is CASLSAHTQYF. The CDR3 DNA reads TGTGCCAGCCTCTCTGCACATACGCAGTATTTT.

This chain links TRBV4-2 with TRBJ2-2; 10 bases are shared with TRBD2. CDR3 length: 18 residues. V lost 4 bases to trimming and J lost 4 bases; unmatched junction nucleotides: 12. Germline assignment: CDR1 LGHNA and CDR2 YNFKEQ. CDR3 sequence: CASSPPSGSSSVTGELFF. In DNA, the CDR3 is TGTGCCAGCAGCCCTCCTAGCGGGAGCTCTAGTGTCACCGGGGAGCTGTTTTTT.

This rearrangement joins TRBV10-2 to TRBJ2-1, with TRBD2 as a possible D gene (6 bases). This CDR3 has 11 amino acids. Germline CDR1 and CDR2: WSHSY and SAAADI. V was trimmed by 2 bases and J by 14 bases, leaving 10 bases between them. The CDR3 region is CASSERGGEFF. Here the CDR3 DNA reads TGCGCCAGCAGTGAGAGAGGCGGGGAGTTCTTC.